This T cell receptor beta chain is from a study of blood T cell repertoires in COVID-19. Study details: The samples span acute and convalescent COVID-19 from the United States, Italy and Spain. T cells, B-cell-depleted T cells, or PBMCs provided the cDNA or gDNA that served as material.

Authors' data handling: How many nucleated cells were present was estimated from reference gene primer amplification. TCRdb keeps only in-frame clones here, not all; method: immunoSEQ multiplex PCR. V and J calls and clone size are those listed in that table; D and trimming were worked out from the DNA. The sample consists of 200,000 to 300,000 clones, 88% of them appearing once. The CDR3 covers 14 residues. The germline V gene encodes CDR1 MNHEY and CDR2 SMNVEV (reference sequence). V was pared by 5 bases and J by 5 bases, with 10 bases between. The receptor's source is a man aged 55 to 70 who had recovered from COVID-19. Sequenced material: peripheral blood. The V gene is TRBV27, the J gene TRBJ1-6; D is possibly TRBD1 (6 bases). The CDR3 coding sequence is TGTGCCAGCAGTCGAGGGGGTGATAATTCACCCCTCCACTTT. Its protein product is CASSRGGDNSPLHF.